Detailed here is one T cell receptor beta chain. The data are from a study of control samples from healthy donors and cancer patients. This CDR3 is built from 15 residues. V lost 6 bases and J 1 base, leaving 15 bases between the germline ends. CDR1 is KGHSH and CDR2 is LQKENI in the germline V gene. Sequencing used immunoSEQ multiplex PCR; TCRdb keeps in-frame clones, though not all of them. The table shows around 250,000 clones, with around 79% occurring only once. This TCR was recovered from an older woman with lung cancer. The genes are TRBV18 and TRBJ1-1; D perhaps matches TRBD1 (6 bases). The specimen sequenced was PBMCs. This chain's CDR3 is CASSLSGAANTEAFF. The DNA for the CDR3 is TGTGCCAGCTCCCTATCAGGGGCAGCGAACACTGAAGCTTTCTTT.